A selection of T cell receptor beta chains follows, all from one sample in a study of OX40 agonist ivuxolimab in advanced cancers. Assay used: immunoSEQ multiplex PCR; TCRdb lists only in-frame clones, some missing. The sample lists more than 75,000 clones, approximately 91% seen once, with approximately 0.7% in the top ten. The starting material was CD4+ or CD8+ T cells sorted from blood, obtained in a trial of the OX40 agonist ivuxolimab. These receptors all stem from an adult with an advanced solid tumor such as melanoma, head and neck, liver or kidney cancer. The CDR3 runs from the conserved cysteine through the conserved F or W. A D gene is named only where the DNA matches it firmly. Clone size is not always given. Where it is, it says once, few, many or a class for expanded clones.

TRBD1	TRBJ2-2	.	TRBV19	CASSSRTGTVPGELFF	TGTGCCAGTAGTTCGCGGACAGGGACGGTTCCCGGGGAGCTGTTTTTT
.	TRBJ2-5	.	TRBV28	CASSSGTETQYF	TGTGCCAGCAGTTCAGGGACGGAGACCCAGTACTTC
.	TRBJ2-5	once	TRBV18	CASSPSVIAQETQYF	TGTGCCAGCTCCCCTTCCGTAATAGCTCAGGAGACCCAGTACTTC
TRBD1	TRBJ2-7	.	TRBV10-3	CAISDLQGTYEQYF	TGTGCCATCAGTGATTTACAGGGGACCTACGAGCAGTACTTC
.	TRBJ2-7	.	TRBV5-1	CASSLMTNGYEQYF	TGCGCCAGCAGCCTAATGACAAATGGCTACGAGCAGTACTTC
TRBD1	TRBJ2-2	.	TRBV7-3	CASNPGTGEVGGELFF	TGTGCCAGCAACCCCGGGACAGGAGAGGTTGGCGGGGAGCTGTTTTTT
TRBD1	TRBJ1-3	.	TRBV13	CASSLSPGTGETTIYF	TGTGCCAGCAGCTTAAGCCCGGGGACAGGGGAGACCACCATATATTTT
.	TRBJ1-2	.	TRBV5-8	CASSLRPSGSYGYTF	TGTGCCAGCAGCTTGCGGCCCTCGGGGAGCTATGGCTACACCTTC
TRBD2	TRBJ2-7	.	TRBV10-2	CASSGVAGGDEQYF	TGCGCCAGCAGCGGAGTAGCGGGAGGGGACGAGCAGTACTTC
.	TRBJ2-1	.	TRBV5-1	CASSGGFSFPYNEQFF	TGCGCCAGCAGCGGGGGATTTTCGTTCCCCTACAATGAGCAGTTCTTC
TRBD1	TRBJ2-7	.	TRBV20-1	CSATGQYEQYF	TGCAGTGCAACGGGACAGTACGAGCAGTACTTC
.	TRBJ2-5	.	TRBV4-2	CASSQGQVNLQETQYF	TGTGCCAGCAGCCAAGGACAGGTGAATCTACAAGAGACCCAGTACTTC
.	TRBJ2-7	.	TRBV7-2	CASSFPVYEQYF	TGTGCCAGCAGCTTTCCGGTCTACGAGCAGTACTTC
.	TRBJ2-5	.	TRBV6-6	CASRPEGDPGTQYF	TGTGCCAGCAGACCCGAAGGGGATCCGGGGACCCAGTACTTC
.	TRBJ1-2	.	TRBV7-2	CASSSPQGFNGYTF	TGTGCCAGCAGCTCCCCCCAGGGGTTCAATGGCTACACCTTC
TRBD1	TRBJ2-7	.	TRBV5-1	CASSWRDRDGIYEQYF	TGCGCCAGCAGCTGGAGGGACAGGGACGGGATTTACGAGCAGTACTTC
TRBD1	TRBJ2-1	.	TRBV27	CASSASRDRGREQFF	TGTGCCAGCAGTGCATCCCGGGACAGGGGGCGTGAGCAGTTCTTC
.	TRBJ2-7	.	TRBV19	CASSIYSGPSYEQYF	TGTGCCAGTAGTATTTACTCGGGACCCTCCTACGAGCAGTACTTC
.	TRBJ2-7	.	TRBV5-4	CASSDPRGADEQYF	TGTGCCAGCAGCGATCCCCGGGGGGCGGACGAGCAGTACTTC
.	TRBJ2-3	once	TRBV23-1	CASSQSGRSQCTDTQYF	TGCGCCAGCAGTCAATCAGGGAGGTCGCAGTGCACAGATACGCAGTATTTT
.	TRBJ1-4	.	TRBV5-4	CASSRDATNEKLFF	TGTGCCAGCAGCCGCGACGCAACTAATGAAAAACTGTTTTTT
.	TRBJ1-1	once	TRBV6-5	CASSYSQEWMGTEAFF	TGTGCCAGCAGTTACTCGCAGGAGTGGATGGGTACTGAAGCTTTCTTT
TRBD1	TRBJ2-1	.	TRBV27	CASTRTGSLNEQFF	TGTGCCAGCACCCGGACAGGGTCCCTCAATGAGCAGTTCTTC
TRBD1	TRBJ2-1	.	TRBV19	CASSTGLTGASVRNEQFF	TGTGCCAGTAGTACCGGCCTGACAGGGGCTAGCGTCAGAAATGAGCAGTTCTTC
.	TRBJ2-1	.	TRBV28	CASSSRGHYNEQFF	TGTGCCAGCAGTTCTCGGGGCCACTACAATGAGCAGTTCTTC
TRBD1	TRBJ2-1	.	TRBV2	CASKGTDNEQFF	TGTGCCAGCAAAGGGACAGACAATGAGCAGTTCTTC
TRBD1	TRBJ2-7	.	TRBV5-4	CASTRTGAALAEQYF	TGTGCCAGCACCCGGACAGGGGCGGCGTTGGCCGAGCAGTACTTC
.	TRBJ1-3	.	TRBV10-3	CAIHGSGNTIYF	TGTGCCATCCACGGGTCTGGAAACACCATATATTTT
.	TRBJ2-5	.	TRBV27	CASSYAGLNGETQYF	TGTGCCAGCAGTTACGCGGGGTTGAATGGGGAGACCCAGTACTTC
.	TRBJ2-7	.	TRBV27	CASSRPGGEQYF	TGTGCCAGCAGCCGACCCGGGGGCGAGCAGTACTTC
TRBD1	TRBJ1-5	.	TRBV2	CASSRQGLSNQPQHF	TGTGCCAGCAGCCGACAGGGCCTTAGCAATCAGCCCCAGCATTTT
.	TRBJ1-2	once	TRBV5-1	CASRGTNYGYTF	TGCGCCAGCAGGGGCACCAACTATGGCTACACCTTC